The subject of this entry is one TCR beta chain. Only in-frame clones appear in the TCRdb table, and some are missing; sequencing was by immunoSEQ multiplex PCR. The sample lists tens of thousands of clones, roughly 80% occurring once. The data originate from a study of T cell clones after liver transplantation. Study-level information: TCRbeta sequencing after a pre-transplant mixed lymphocyte reaction identified graft-donor-reactive clones, later tracked in post-transplant blood. Graft-donor-reactive sequences were compared with third-party-reactive TCRbeta sequences from pre-transplant mixed lymphocyte reactions. Apart from a few HCV-positive recipients, transplants were for non-autoimmune, non-viral reasons. Subjects received no induction therapy and standard immunosuppression until randomization at 12-24 months post-transplant.

CDR1 and CDR2 from the germline V gene are SGHTA and FQGNSA. This CDR3 has 14 residues. Trimming took off 10 bases at V and 2 bases at J, with 17 bases between the two ends. The sample consisted of CD4+ T cells from blood, taken 12 months after liver transplant. This TCR came from a human patient who received a liver transplant. Among the T cells, some may be from the graft donor. The chain uses TRBV7-2 and TRBJ1-2, with D possibly matching TRBD1 (6 bases). This CDR3 reads CATGRGGNNYGYTF. In DNA, the CDR3 is TGTGCCACCGGACGGGGGGGCAACAACTATGGCTACACCTTC.